These 30 T cell receptor beta chains were sequenced from one sample in a study of T cells of healthy individuals. TCRdb re-called the 5' RACE reads through MiXCR, storing one row per CDR3 protein. This sample carries 85,000 to 100,000 distinct CDR3 sequences, around 17% of them seen once, and the ten largest clones take 6.2%. Receptors were obtained from a human donor in good health.

This clonotype was counted at least ten times. The J gene is TRBJ2-5, the V gene TRBV18; no definite D call. The CDR3 contains 15 residues. Germline CDR1 reads KGHSH; CDR2 reads LQKENI. Trimming left V 0 bases short and J 3 bases short, with 11 bases between. The CDR3 loop is CASSPPGSIKETQYF. The CDR3 DNA reads TGTGCCAGCTCACCACCGGGCAGTATTAAAGAGACCCAGTACTTC.

This clonotype was seen only a few times. The gene calls are TRBV29-1 and TRBJ2-5; D perhaps matches TRBD2 (7 bases). V was pared by 3 bases and J by 4 bases, with 15 bases between. Germline V gene lookup returns CDR1 SQVTM and CDR2 ANQGSEA. The CDR3 has 14 residues. The CDR3 DNA reads TGCAGCGTTGAGGGGAGGGGGAAGGGAGAGACCCAGTACTTC. Encoded protein: CSVEGRGKGETQYF.

This clonotype was seen at least ten times. This chain links TRBV20-1 with TRBJ2-3, with TRBD2 as a possible D gene (5 bases). The germline gives CDR1 DFQATT, CDR2 SNEGSKA (reference sequence). Trimming took 1 base from V and 1 from J, leaving 9 bases between them. The CDR3 is made up of 14 amino acids. The DNA of the CDR3 is TGCAGTGCTAGAGGTCCAGCGGGCACAGATACGCAGTATTTT. Translation gives CSARGPAGTDTQYF.

This clonotype occurred a few times. V gene TRBV20-1 combines with J gene TRBJ2-1; D gene unclear. Germline V gene sequence: CDR1 DFQATT, CDR2 SNEGSKA (reference sequence). The V end lost 3 bases, the J end lost 0 bases, and 9 bases lay between the germline ends. This CDR3 has 14 amino acids. CDR3 residues: CSASAEPSYNEQFF. CDR3 DNA sequence: TGCAGTGCTAGTGCGGAGCCCTCCTACAATGAGCAGTTCTTC.

The table lists this clonotype with many counts. V gene TRBV4-3 combines with J gene TRBJ2-4; D is possibly TRBD2 (5 bases). Deletions cut 1 base from V and 5 bases from J, with 12 bases between. CDR3 size: 15 residues. CDR1 and CDR2 (germline): LGHNA, YSLEER. Here the CDR3 reads CASSQGRQEENIQYF. CDR3 sequence (DNA): TGCGCCAGCAGCCAAGGCCGTCAGGAGGAAAACATTCAGTACTTC.

This chain uses TRBV7-2 with TRBJ2-1, with 11 positions matching TRBD2. The CDR3 spans 17 residues. Trimming cost V 2 bases and J 5 bases; bases outside gene matches: 8. Germline CDR1 SGHTA, CDR2 FQGNSA. DNA for the CDR3: TGTGCCAGCAGCTTAATGGGTAGCGGGGGGGGTCACAATGAGCAGTTCTTC. This sequence encodes CASSLMGSGGGHNEQFF.

A few counts support this clonotype. The gene calls are TRBV20-1 and TRBJ2-1; 10 positions agree with TRBD2. The length of the CDR3 is 14 residues. The V and J ends lost 6 bases and 8 bases, in that order; junction bases with no gene match: 10. The V gene's germline CDR1 is DFQATT and CDR2 SNEGSKA (reference sequence). The CDR3 nucleotides read TGCAGTGCCAGACCAGCGGGAGGGGTCTATGAGCAGTTCTTC. Its protein is CSARPAGGVYEQFF.

V gene TRBV7-8 combines with J gene TRBJ1-5; 9 bases match TRBD1. Germline V gene data show CDR1 as SGHVS and CDR2 as FQNEAQ. CDR3 length: 17 amino acids. V lost 1 base to trimming and J lost 6 bases; unmatched junction nucleotides: 10. The CDR3 region has the DNA TGTGCCAGCAGCTTAGTGGGGGGACACAGGGGGCCTCAGCCCCAGCATTTT. Translation gives CASSLVGGHRGPQPQHF.

In its sample, this clonotype was seen a few times. V and J are TRBV7-9 and TRBJ2-2; D not resolved. Trimming took off 2 bases at V and 4 bases at J, with 5 bases between the two ends. The CDR3 is 13 residues long. The germline V gene has CDR1 SEHNR and CDR2 FQNEAQ (reference sequence). CDR3 in amino acids: CASSLYLTGELFF. Here the CDR3 DNA reads TGTGCCAGCAGCTTATACCTCACCGGGGAGCTGTTTTTT.

This clonotype was seen only a few times. The genes are TRBV12-3 or TRBV12-4 and TRBJ2-3; 8 bases match TRBD2. This CDR3 has 14 amino acids. V lost 7 bases to trimming and J lost 3 bases; unmatched junction nucleotides: 6. The CDR3 region has the DNA TGTGCCAGCAATCGCGGGGGGAGGACAGATACGCAGTATTTT. This translates into CASNRGGRTDTQYF.

This clonotype was seen a handful of times. The rearrangement uses TRBV18 and TRBJ2-5, with D tentatively TRBD1 or TRBD2 (5 bases each). Germline lookup yields CDR1 KGHSH and CDR2 LQKENI. The CDR3 has 13 residues. V lost 6 bases to trimming and J lost 2 bases, with 10 bases between them. In DNA form, the CDR3 reads TGTGCCAGCTCCAGAGGGGTACAAGAGACCCAGTACTTC. It encodes CASSRGVQETQYF.

The rearrangement links TRBV28 to TRBJ2-1, with 9 positions matching TRBD2. With 6 bases clipped from V and 0 bases from J, the junction kept 3 bases outside the gene matches. From germline, CDR1 is MDHEN and CDR2 SYDVKM. This CDR3 is built from 15 residues. CDR3 DNA sequence: TGTGCCAGCAGGATAGCGGGGGTCTCCTACAATGAGCAGTTCTTC. This gives the protein CASRIAGVSYNEQFF.

The chain carries TRBV28 and TRBJ2-3, with D unclear. The CDR3 is 13 amino acids. Trimming took 6 bases from V and 2 from J, leaving 9 bases between them. CDR1 MDHEN and CDR2 SYDVKM come from the germline V gene. The CDR3 coding sequence is TGTGCCAGCAGCTTGGGCAACACAGATACGCAGTATTTT. Translation: CASSLGNTDTQYF. Full variable domain (remainder filled in from reference TRBV28 and TRBJ2-3): DVKVTQSSRYLVKRTGEKVFLECVQDMDHENMFWYRQDPGLGLRLIYFSYDVKMKEKGDIPEGYSVSREKKERFSLILESASTNQTSMYLCASSLGNTDTQYFGPGTRLTVL.

The table lists this clonotype with a few counts. This rearrangement joins TRBV7-9 to TRBJ1-5; perhaps TRBD1 as D (6 bases). Germline CDR1 reads SEHNR; CDR2 reads FQNEAQ (reference sequence). The CDR3 runs 15 residues. V gave up 1 base and J gave up 6 bases, with 13 bases separating them. The CDR3 DNA reads TGTGCCAGCAGCTTAGAGGGGGGAATGGGTCAGCCCCAGCATTTT. Translating gives CASSLEGGMGQPQHF.

This clonotype was seen only a few times. Because the CDR3's place on the DNA is in doubt, the DNA is left out and the CDR3 is given as listed by TCRdb. The V and J genes are TRBV27 and TRBJ2-1; the D segment call TRBD2 is taken from the table without a DNA check. Germline CDR1 MNHEY, CDR2 SMNVEV (reference sequence). A total of 16 residues make up the CDR3, ends included. CDR3 region: CASSFLAQGPYNEQFF.

This clonotype was seen at least ten times. The chain couples TRBV20-1 to TRBJ2-7, with 10 bases identical to TRBD1. V shed 3 bases, J shed 4 bases, and the junction held 6 bases outside the gene matches. CDR1 DFQATT and CDR2 SNEGSKA come from the germline V gene (reference sequence). The CDR3 runs to 14 residues. Written as DNA, the CDR3 is TGCAGTGCTAGTCTGGGACAGGGGCTGTACGAGCAGTACTTC. Protein product: CSASLGQGLYEQYF.

The chain recombines TRBV3-1 with TRBJ1-6; D ambiguous. V was clipped by 4 bases and J by 9 bases, with 10 bases between them. The CDR3 loop spans 13 amino acids. Germline V CDR1 and CDR2: LGHDT, YNNKEL (reference sequence). The chain's CDR3 is CASSPGRSSPLHF. Here the CDR3 DNA reads TGTGCCAGCAGCCCAGGACGGTCTTCACCCCTCCACTTT.

This clonotype was detected only a few times. This chain joins TRBV12-3 or TRBV12-4 and TRBJ1-2, with TRBD1 matching 12 bases. V gave up 7 bases and J gave up 4 bases; unmatched junction bases: 10. The CDR3 consists of 16 residues. In DNA form, the CDR3 reads TGTGCCAGCACCTCGGGGACAGGGGGCAGTAGCTATGGCTACACCTTC. Residues: CASTSGTGGSSYGYTF.

This clonotype was detected a few times. The chain employs TRBV4-3 and TRBJ1-6, with D maybe TRBD1 (5 bases). The CDR3 has 16 residues. CDR1 LGHNA and CDR2 YSLEER come from the germline V gene. V was clipped by 4 bases and J by 7 bases, with 17 bases between them. For the CDR3, the DNA is TGCGCCAGCAGCCTGCAATTGACAGAGGGGAATTCACCCCTCCACTTT. Protein product: CASSLQLTEGNSPLHF.

This clonotype was counted a few times. The rearrangement uses TRBV5-1 and TRBJ2-1; no clear D. Trimming took 0 bases from V and 3 from J, leaving 7 bases between them. Per the germline V gene, CDR1 is SGHRS and CDR2 is YFSETQ. This CDR3 has 14 amino acids. The CDR3 reads CASSLANDYNEQFF. The CDR3, as DNA: TGCGCCAGCAGCTTGGCCAATGACTACAATGAGCAGTTCTTC.

V gene TRBV7-9 combines with J gene TRBJ2-2, with TRBD1 as a possible D gene (6 bases). The V and J ends lost 11 bases and 0 bases respectively, with 16 bases between them. The germline V gene has CDR1 SEHNR and CDR2 FQNEAQ (reference sequence). The CDR3 spans 15 residues. As DNA, the CDR3 is TGTGCCTCCCCTGAGGGGGACGCGAACACCGGGGAGCTGTTTTTT. Protein sequence: CASPEGDANTGELFF.

The CDR3 DNA is TGTGCCAGCAGTTCCGGGGAGTACACTGAAGCTTTCTTT. Amino acids: CASSSGEYTEAFF. This rearrangement joins TRBV6-2 or TRBV6-3 to TRBJ1-1; no reliable D call. Trimming shortened V by 4 bases and J by 3 bases, and 9 bases separated the two germline ends. The germline V gene encodes CDR1 MNHEY and CDR2 SVGEGT. CDR3 length equals 13 residues.

This clonotype was seen a few times. The chain recombines TRBV20-1 with TRBJ2-4, with TRBD2 matching 11 bases. The V gene's germline CDR1 is DFQATT and CDR2 SNEGSKA (reference sequence). The CDR3 has 16 amino acids. Trimming took 2 bases from V and 3 from J; bases not matched to a gene: 6. The DNA for the CDR3 is TGCAGTGCTAGACGTAATAGCGGGGGGGGCAAAAACATTCAGTACTTC. Encoded protein: CSARRNSGGGKNIQYF.

The chain uses TRBV10-3 and TRBJ2-6; a weak D match, TRBD1 (5 bases). This CDR3 has 15 amino acids. V was trimmed by 6 bases and J by 3 bases, leaving 12 bases between them. Germline CDR1 and CDR2: ENHRY and SYGVKD. CDR3 protein: CAIRPQVNGANVLTF. For the CDR3, the DNA is TGTGCCATCAGGCCACAGGTTAATGGGGCCAACGTCCTGACTTTC.

This chain links TRBV11-3 with TRBJ1-1, with TRBD1 identical over 7 bases. With 0 bases clipped from V and 10 bases from J, the junction kept 5 bases outside the gene matches. The length of the CDR3 is 13 residues. Looked up from germline, CDR1 is SGHNT and CDR2 is YENEEA. The DNA for the CDR3 is TGTGCCAGCAGCTTAGAGCAGGGGGGCCGAGCTTTCTTT. It is translated as CASSLEQGGRAFF.

The chain carries TRBV6-6 and TRBJ2-3; TRBD2 aligns across 11 bases. The CDR3 spans 16 residues. CDR1 MNHNY and CDR2 SVGAGI come from the germline V gene (reference sequence). Trimming removed 2 bases from V and 7 bases from J; junction bases left unmatched: 8. For the CDR3, the DNA is TGTGCCAGCAGTTACCCGACTAGCGGGGTAGTTAATACGCAGTATTTT. Translated, it gives CASSYPTSGVVNTQYF.

CDR3 residues: CASSQDGTANNEQFF. The DNA of the CDR3 is TGCGCCAGCAGCCAAGATGGGACAGCGAACAATGAGCAGTTCTTC. This chain connects TRBV4-1 to TRBJ2-1; 7 positions match TRBD1. The germline V gene encodes CDR1 MGHRA and CDR2 YSYEKL. V lost 0 bases, J lost 5 bases, and 4 bases stayed unmatched. This CDR3 has 15 amino acids.

Many counts were recorded for this clonotype. The V and J genes are TRBV3-1 and TRBJ1-1; the match to TRBD1 covers 7 bases. After removal of 5 bases from V and 3 bases from J, the junction contained 12 bases not matched to a gene. Germline CDR1 reads LGHDT; CDR2 reads YNNKEL (reference sequence). The CDR3 has 16 amino acids. CDR3 loop: CASSIQLGRGYTEAFF. The CDR3 DNA follows: TGTGCCAGCAGCATTCAACTGGGCAGGGGGTACACTGAAGCTTTCTTT. Complete variable domain (other parts from reference TRBV3-1 and TRBJ1-1): DTAVSQTPKYLVTQMGNDKSIKCEQNLGHDTMYWYKQDSKKFLKIMFSYNNKELIINETVPNRFSPKSPDKAHLNLHINSLELGDSAVYFCASSIQLGRGYTEAFFGQGTRLTVV.

This CDR3 is CASREGGTNEKLFF. The DNA of the CDR3 is TGTGCCAGCAGGGAAGGGGGGACTAATGAAAAACTGTTTTTT. The chain combines TRBV28 with TRBJ1-4; D is possibly TRBD1 (6 bases). Trimming pared 6 bases from V and 2 bases from J, leaving 10 bases between. There are 14 residues in the CDR3. CDR1 and CDR2 (germline): MDHEN, SYDVKM.

The sample holds a few counts of this clonotype. This chain connects TRBV3-1 to TRBJ2-3; D is possibly TRBD2 (5 bases). Trimming shortened V by 5 bases and J by 3 bases, and 15 bases separated the two germline ends. CDR3 length: 15 amino acids. Germline V lookup: CDR1 LGHDT, CDR2 YNNKEL (reference sequence). The CDR3 is CASSKRRYWTDTQYF. The CDR3 DNA reads as TGTGCCAGCAGCAAAAGGAGGTATTGGACAGATACGCAGTATTTT.